A single sample gave rise to the 32 T cell receptor beta chains below, sequenced in a study of blood T cell repertoires in COVID-19. The assay was immunoSEQ multiplex PCR, and TCRdb's table has in-frame clones only and misses some. The sample carries 80,000 to 100,000 clones, 87% recorded once. Input material: peripheral blood. Receptors originate from a man between 65 and 85 years old with acute or convalescent COVID-19.

V is TRBV19 and J is TRBJ2-7; the D gene is possibly TRBD2 (6 bases). Trimming removed 3 bases from V and 3 bases from J, with 9 bases in between. The germline V gene encodes CDR1 LNHDA and CDR2 SQIVND (reference sequence). The CDR3 is 13 residues long. The CDR3 bases are TGTGCCAGTAGTATTGAGGGAGGCTACGAGCAGTACTTC. Its protein product is CASSIEGGYEQYF. Filled out from reference TRBV19 and TRBJ2-7, the complete variable domain reads DGGITQSPKYLFRKEGQNVTLSCEQNLNHDAMYWYRQDPGQGLRLIYYSQIVNDFQKGDIAEGYSVSREKKESFPLTVTSAQKNPTAFYLCASSIEGGYEQYFGPGTRLTVT.

The chain employs TRBV28 and TRBJ1-4; D might be TRBD1 (5 bases). The CDR3 has 14 amino acids. Germline lookup yields CDR1 MDHEN and CDR2 SYDVKM. The germline V and J ends were trimmed by 3 bases and 2 bases, with 7 bases remaining between them. The DNA for the CDR3 is TGTGCCAGCAGTTTCGGGGGGACTAATGAAAAACTGTTTTTT. It is translated as CASSFGGTNEKLFF.

The CDR3 sequence is CASSDDRGVAQHF. Here the CDR3 DNA reads TGTGCCAGCAGCGATGACAGGGGGGTCGCCCAGCATTTT. The chain combines TRBV5-5 with TRBJ1-5; TRBD1 matches 9 bases. The CDR3 sequence is 13 residues long. J gave up 11 bases and V 4 bases, and 7 bases lay outside the gene matches. Germline V CDR1 and CDR2: SGHKS, YYEKEE (reference sequence).

This chain uses TRBV7-9 with TRBJ2-5; D ambiguous. The V gene lost 5 bases and the J gene lost 5 bases, with 6 bases spanning the gap. The CDR3 loop spans 11 amino acids. Germline V gene data show CDR1 as SEHNR and CDR2 as FQNEAQ (reference sequence). The CDR3 protein is CASSLSETQYF. The DNA for the CDR3 is TGTGCCAGCAGCCTCAGTGAGACCCAGTACTTC.

This clone was picked up one time. The chain couples TRBV28 to TRBJ2-7, with 9 bases identical to TRBD1. Germline lookup yields CDR1 MDHEN and CDR2 SYDVKM. This CDR3 is built from 13 residues. Trimming at V came to 7 bases and at J to 4 bases, leaving 5 bases not matched to a gene. The CDR3 sequence: CASMGQGPYEQYF. DNA for the CDR3: TGTGCCAGCATGGGACAGGGACCATACGAGCAGTACTTC.

For the CDR3, the DNA is TGTGCCAGTAGTACCCGACAGGAGAACACTGAAGCTTTCTTT. This gives the protein CASSTRQENTEAFF. This chain joins TRBV19 and TRBJ1-1, with D perhaps matching TRBD1 (6 bases). Germline CDR1 is LNHDA and CDR2 is SQIVND (reference sequence). V lost 4 bases, J lost 1 base, and 10 bases lay in between. The CDR3 is made up of 14 amino acids.

The CDR3 spells CASSSRQDSPLHF. CDR3 nucleotide sequence: TGTGCCAGCAGCTCCCGACAGGATTCACCCCTCCACTTT. The chain is built from TRBV7-9 and TRBJ1-6, with D possibly matching TRBD1 (6 bases). This CDR3 is 13 amino acids long. The germline CDR1 and CDR2 sequences are SEHNR and FQNEAQ (reference sequence). Deletions cut 4 bases from V and 8 bases from J, with 9 bases between.

The genes are TRBV5-6 and TRBJ1-2, with 9 bases matching TRBD1. The trim removed 4 bases at V and 4 bases at J, leaving 14 bases unmatched. There are 17 residues in the CDR3. CDR1 SGHDT and CDR2 YYEEEE come from the germline V gene. The CDR3 here is CASSPRQGETTSYGYTF. CDR3 nucleotides: TGTGCCAGCAGCCCTCGACAGGGGGAGACGACTAGCTATGGCTACACCTTC.

This chain connects TRBV28 to TRBJ2-5; no definite D call. The V end lost 5 bases, the J end lost 0 bases, and 7 bases lay between the germline ends. CDR1 is MDHEN and CDR2 is SYDVKM in the germline V gene. The CDR3 has 13 residues. CDR3 DNA: TGTGCCAGCAGTCGCAGTTACCAAGAGACCCAGTACTTC. This codes for CASSRSYQETQYF.

V gene TRBV2 combines with J gene TRBJ1-5; tentatively, D is TRBD1 (6 bases). This CDR3 spans 14 amino acids. V lost 6 bases to trimming and J lost 7 bases, with 16 bases between them. Germline V gene lookup returns CDR1 SNHLY and CDR2 FYNNEI. The CDR3 nucleotides read TGTGCCAGCAGCTACACAGGGTTAAACCAGCCCCAGCATTTT. Residues: CASSYTGLNQPQHF.

This clone showed up just once. The rearrangement links TRBV2 to TRBJ2-7; tentatively, D is TRBD1 (8 bases). Germline loops: CDR1 SNHLY, CDR2 FYNNEI. V lost 6 bases and J 2 bases, leaving 17 bases between the germline ends. The CDR3 sequence is 15 residues long. CDR3 sequence: CASRENRGGPYEQYF. CDR3 sequence (DNA): TGTGCCAGCAGGGAAAACAGGGGGGGGCCCTACGAGCAGTACTTC. Full variable domain (remainder filled in from reference TRBV2 and TRBJ2-7): EPEVTQTPSHQVTQMGQEVILRCVPISNHLYFYWYRQILGQKVEFLVSFYNNEISEKSEIFDDQFSVERPDGSNFTLKIRSTKLEDSAMYFCASRENRGGPYEQYFGPGTRLTVT.

The chain recombines TRBV2 with TRBJ2-2; D perhaps matches TRBD1 (6 bases). Trimming left V 7 bases short and J 4 bases short, with 22 bases between. Germline values: CDR1 SNHLY, CDR2 FYNNEI. This CDR3 has 17 residues. CDR3 sequence (DNA): TGTGCCAGCAATAAGATCGACAGGACGTCGGCCACCGGGGAGCTGTTTTTT. This codes for CASNKIDRTSATGELFF.

The chain has TRBV5-6 and TRBJ1-3; D ambiguous. The germline CDR1 and CDR2 sequences are SGHDT and YYEEEE. CDR3 length: 14 residues. Trimming removed 4 bases from V and 2 bases from J, with 10 bases in between. CDR3 protein: CASSLAGTGNTIYF. In DNA, the CDR3 is TGTGCCAGCAGCCTCGCAGGAACTGGAAACACCATATATTTT.

The chain combines TRBV27 with TRBJ1-6; D call uncertain. The germline V and J ends were trimmed by 6 bases and 10 bases, with 16 bases remaining between them. Germline V CDR1 and CDR2: MNHEY, SMNVEV (reference sequence). The CDR3 loop spans 14 amino acids. The DNA of the CDR3 is TGTGCCAGCAGATATCATAGGGAGCTATCACCCCTCCACTTT. The encoded protein is CASRYHRELSPLHF.

V and J are TRBV19 and TRBJ1-3; maybe TRBD1 (5 bases). Germline CDR1 reads LNHDA; CDR2 reads SQIVND (reference sequence). CDR3 length: 18 amino acids. Trimming removed 3 bases from V and 0 bases from J, with 18 bases in between. CDR3 sequence: CASSIIRTNLASGNTIYF. The CDR3 DNA follows: TGTGCCAGTAGTATTATCAGGACAAACCTTGCCTCTGGAAACACCATATATTTT.

This chain joins TRBV18 and TRBJ2-2; D is uncertain. Trimming took 7 bases from V and 0 from J, leaving 9 bases between them. This CDR3 has 14 residues. CDR1 is KGHSH and CDR2 is LQKENI in the germline V gene. DNA of the CDR3: TGTGCCAGCTTAGAGAGCGCGAACACCGGGGAGCTGTTTTTT. It is translated as CASLESANTGELFF.

The V call is TRBV27, the J call TRBJ1-4; the match to TRBD1 covers 7 bases. The ends lost 3 bases at V and 5 bases at J; junction bases unmatched: 3. Germline CDR1 MNHEY, CDR2 SMNVEV (reference sequence). The CDR3 contains 14 residues. The CDR3 loop is CASSLRGLNEKLFF. As DNA, the CDR3 is TGTGCCAGCAGTTTGAGGGGGCTCAATGAAAAACTGTTTTTT.

The chain uses TRBV7-9 and TRBJ1-3; TRBD1 is a possible D gene (6 bases). The CDR3 has 13 residues. V was shortened by 10 bases and J by 4 bases, with 14 bases between the two germline ends. From germline, CDR1 is SEHNR and CDR2 FQNEAQ (reference sequence). Here the CDR3 reads CATRGRGGNTIYF. The CDR3 DNA reads TGTGCCACTAGGGGGAGAGGAGGAAACACCATATATTTT.

The V gene is TRBV5-6, the J gene TRBJ1-2; 7 nucleotides match TRBD1. Germline loops: CDR1 SGHDT, CDR2 YYEEEE. The ends lost 4 bases at V and 1 base at J; junction bases unmatched: 7. There are 15 residues in the CDR3. CDR3 amino acids: CASSRSGTDNYGYTF. The DNA for the CDR3 is TGTGCCAGCAGCAGAAGTGGGACAGATAACTATGGCTACACCTTC.

V usage is TRBV2 and J usage is TRBJ1-4; TRBD1 matches 7 bases. Per the germline V gene, CDR1 is SNHLY and CDR2 is FYNNEI. V shed 5 bases and J 5 bases; nucleotides not matched to a gene: 2. There are 13 residues in the CDR3. The CDR3 protein is CASSPRGNEKLFF. Written as DNA, the CDR3 is TGTGCCAGCAGTCCCAGGGGGAATGAAAAACTGTTTTTT.

V gene TRBV4-1 combines with J gene TRBJ2-7; D possibly corresponds to TRBD2 (6 bases). Germline assignment: CDR1 MGHRA and CDR2 YSYEKL. The CDR3 consists of 15 residues. With 0 bases removed from V and 3 bases from J, the gap between germline ends came to 12 bases. The CDR3 loop is CASSQELWGVYEQYF. The CDR3 DNA is TGCGCCAGCAGCCAAGAATTATGGGGGGTCTACGAGCAGTACTTC.

V usage is TRBV28 and J usage is TRBJ1-2; TRBD1 matches at 7 bases. Unmatched junction bases numbered 4, after V lost 5 bases and J lost 4 bases. Germline values: CDR1 MDHEN, CDR2 SYDVKM. The CDR3 contains 13 residues. The CDR3 nucleotides read TGTGCCAGCAGTCAAGACAGGGTCTATGGCTACACCTTC. Its protein product is CASSQDRVYGYTF.

This clone came up once. V is TRBV7-3 and J is TRBJ2-7; tentatively, D is TRBD1 (6 bases). Germline V gene lookup returns CDR1 SGHTA and CDR2 FQGTGA. The V end was cut by 0 bases, the J end by 0 bases, with 12 bases between. This CDR3 has 16 amino acids. Here the CDR3 reads CASSLTSGETSYEQYF. In DNA, the CDR3 is TGTGCCAGCAGCTTAACGTCAGGGGAGACCTCCTACGAGCAGTACTTC. The variable domain in full, completed from reference TRBV7-3 and TRBJ2-7, reads GAGVSQTPSNKVTEKGKYVELRCDPISGHTALYWYRQSLGQGPEFLIYFQGTGAADDSGLPNDRFFAVRPEGSVSTLKIQRTERGDSAVYLCASSLTSGETSYEQYFGPGTRLTVT.

This chain uses TRBV7-6 with TRBJ2-3, with 7 bases that match TRBD2. The germline CDR1 and CDR2 sequences are SGHVS and FNYEAQ. Unmatched junction bases numbered 10, after V lost 3 bases and J lost 1 base. This CDR3 is built from 17 residues. The CDR3 loop reads CASSFGGGITGTDTQYF. The CDR3 bases are TGTGCCAGCAGCTTTGGCGGGGGAATCACCGGCACAGATACGCAGTATTTT.

The chain links TRBV11-2 to TRBJ2-7; 7 nucleotides align to TRBD1. Germline V lookup: CDR1 SGHAT, CDR2 FQNNGV. The CDR3 totals 15 residues. V lost 5 bases and J lost 2; bases outside the gene matches: 9. The CDR3 DNA reads as TGTGCCAGCAGCGCAATCCGGGACAGCCCCTACGAGCAGTACTTC. It yields the protein CASSAIRDSPYEQYF.

A word on this clone: Different DNA sequences within this sample yield the same CDR3. V is TRBV11-1 and J is TRBJ2-5; 11 nucleotides agree with TRBD1. The CDR3 is 13 residues long. Germline CDR1 reads SGHAT; CDR2 reads FQDESV (reference sequence). The V gene end was trimmed by 5 bases and the J gene end by 5 bases; junction bases not matched to a gene: 1. CDR3 sequence reads: CASSRDRGETQYF. The CDR3 coding sequence is TGTGCCAGCAGCCGGGACAGGGGGGAGACCCAGTACTTC. The entire variable domain, with the rest obtained from reference TRBV11-1 and TRBJ2-5, is as follows: EAEVAQSPRYKITEKSQAVAFWCDPISGHATLYWYRQILGQGPELLVQFQDESVVDDSQLPKDRFSAERLKGVDSTLKIQPAELGDSAMYLCASSRDRGETQYFGPGTRLLVL.

V gene TRBV5-1 combines with J gene TRBJ1-4, with 9 bases matching TRBD1. The germline CDR1 and CDR2 sequences are SGHRS and YFSETQ. V dropped 2 bases and J dropped 8; count of bases not matched to a gene: 7. This CDR3 has 15 amino acids. The CDR3 region has the DNA TGCGCCAGCAGCTTCACACCGGGACAGGGAGAAAAACTGTTTTTT. This sequence encodes CASSFTPGQGEKLFF.

V gene TRBV9 combines with J gene TRBJ1-3, with D maybe TRBD1 (5 bases). V lost 3 bases and J 4 bases, leaving 11 bases between the germline ends. Germline V gives CDR1 SGDLS, CDR2 YYNGEE. This CDR3 is built from 14 residues. The CDR3 DNA follows: TGTGCCAGCAGCGCGGGGGATCCAGGAAACACCATATATTTT. Encoded protein: CASSAGDPGNTIYF.

This clone has just a few counts. The chain's CDR3 is CASSLFQGGLNTEAFF. DNA of the CDR3: TGTGCCAGCAGCTTGTTCCAGGGGGGTTTGAACACTGAAGCTTTCTTT. The chain carries TRBV5-5 and TRBJ1-1; 7 bases are shared with TRBD1. CDR1 and CDR2 from the germline V gene are SGHKS and YYEKEE (reference sequence). With V trimmed by 1 base and J by 0 bases, 6 bases remained unmatched. The CDR3 spans 16 residues.

V is TRBV23-1 and J is TRBJ2-7; the match to TRBD1 covers 8 bases. TRBV23-1 is an ORF, with its function uncertain. The CDR3 has 16 amino acids. The V and J ends lost 0 bases and 2 bases, in that order; junction bases with no gene match: 6. For the CDR3, the DNA is TGCGCCAGCAGTCAATCCCGGGACAGGTGGACCTACGAGCAGTACGTC. Translation: CASSQSRDRWTYEQYV.

The V gene is TRBV12-3 or TRBV12-4, the J gene TRBJ1-1, with no clear D. This CDR3 region has 13 residues. V was pared by 2 bases and J by 1 base, with 5 bases between. CDR3 residues: CASSLQENTEAFF. As DNA, the CDR3 is TGTGCCAGCAGTTTACAGGAGAACACTGAAGCTTTCTTT.

This chain joins TRBV18 and TRBJ1-1; D not certain. This CDR3 contains 13 residues. Between the trimmed V and J ends, which lost 3 bases and 4 bases, there was a span of 9 bases. Looked up from germline, CDR1 is KGHSH and CDR2 is LQKENI. In DNA form, the CDR3 reads TGTGCCAGCTCACCCCTGGCGGGCACTGAAGCTTTCTTT. This translates into CASSPLAGTEAFF.